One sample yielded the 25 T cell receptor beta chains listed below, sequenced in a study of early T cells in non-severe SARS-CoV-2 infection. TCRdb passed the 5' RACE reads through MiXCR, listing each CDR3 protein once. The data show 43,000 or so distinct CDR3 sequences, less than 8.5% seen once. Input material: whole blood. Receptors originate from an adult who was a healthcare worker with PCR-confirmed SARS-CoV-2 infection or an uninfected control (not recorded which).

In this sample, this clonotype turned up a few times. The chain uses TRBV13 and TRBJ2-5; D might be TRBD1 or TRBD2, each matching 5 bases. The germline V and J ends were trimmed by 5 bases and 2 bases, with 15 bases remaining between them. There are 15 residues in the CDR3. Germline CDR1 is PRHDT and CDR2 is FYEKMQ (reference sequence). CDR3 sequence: CASSLGRGAQETQYF. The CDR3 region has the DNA TGTGCCAGCAGCCTGGGGAGAGGGGCACAAGAGACCCAGTACTTC.

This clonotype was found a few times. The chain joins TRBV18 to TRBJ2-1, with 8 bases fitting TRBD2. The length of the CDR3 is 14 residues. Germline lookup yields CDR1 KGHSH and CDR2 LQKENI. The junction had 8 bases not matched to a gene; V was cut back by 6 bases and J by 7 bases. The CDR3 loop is CASSDAGGTNEQFF. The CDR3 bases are TGTGCCAGCTCGGACGCGGGGGGCACGAATGAGCAGTTCTTC.

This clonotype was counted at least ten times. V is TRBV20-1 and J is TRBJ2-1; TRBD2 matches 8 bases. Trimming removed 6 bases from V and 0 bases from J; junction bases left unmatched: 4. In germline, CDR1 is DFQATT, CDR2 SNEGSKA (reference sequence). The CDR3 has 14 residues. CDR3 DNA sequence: TGCAGTGCCTTAAGCGGGAGCTCCTACAATGAGCAGTTCTTC. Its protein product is CSALSGSSYNEQFF.

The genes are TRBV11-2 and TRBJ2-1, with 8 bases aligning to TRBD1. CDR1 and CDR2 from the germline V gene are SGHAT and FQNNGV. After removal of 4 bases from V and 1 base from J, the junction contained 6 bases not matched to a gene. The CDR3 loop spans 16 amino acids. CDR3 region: CASSSLQGVSYNEQFF. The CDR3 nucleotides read TGTGCCAGCAGCTCGTTACAGGGGGTATCCTACAATGAGCAGTTCTTC.

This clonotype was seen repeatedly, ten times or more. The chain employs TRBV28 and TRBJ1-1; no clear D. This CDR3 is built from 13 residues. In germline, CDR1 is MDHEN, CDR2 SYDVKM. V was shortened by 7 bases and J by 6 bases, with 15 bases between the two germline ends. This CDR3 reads CASISKFRPEAFF. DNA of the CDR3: TGTGCCAGCATTTCCAAATTCAGGCCTGAAGCTTTCTTT.

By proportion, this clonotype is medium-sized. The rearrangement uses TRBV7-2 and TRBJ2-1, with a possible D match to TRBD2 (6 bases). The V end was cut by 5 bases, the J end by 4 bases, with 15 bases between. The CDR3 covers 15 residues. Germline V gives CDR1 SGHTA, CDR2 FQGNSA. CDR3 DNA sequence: TGTGCCAGCAGCCCCCACGGGCGGGGATACAATGAGCAGTTCTTC. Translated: CASSPHGRGYNEQFF.

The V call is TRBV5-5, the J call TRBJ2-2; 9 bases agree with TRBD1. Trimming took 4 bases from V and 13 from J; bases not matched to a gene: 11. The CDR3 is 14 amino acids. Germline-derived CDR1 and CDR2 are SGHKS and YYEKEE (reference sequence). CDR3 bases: TGTGCCAGCAGCGGGACAGGGAATAAAGAGGGGCTGTTTTTT. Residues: CASSGTGNKEGLFF. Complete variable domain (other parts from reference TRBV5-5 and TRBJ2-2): DAGVTQSPTHLIKTRGQQVTLRCSPISGHKSVSWYQQVLGQGPQFIFQYYEKEERGRGNFPDRFSARQFPNYSSELNVNALLLGDSALYLCASSGTGNKEGLFFGEGSRLTVL.

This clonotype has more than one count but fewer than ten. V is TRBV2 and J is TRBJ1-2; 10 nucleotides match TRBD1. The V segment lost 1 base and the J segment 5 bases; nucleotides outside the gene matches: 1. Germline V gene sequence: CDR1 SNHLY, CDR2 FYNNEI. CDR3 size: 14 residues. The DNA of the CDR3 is TGTGCCAGCAGTGAAGGGACAGGGGGGTATGGCTACACCTTC. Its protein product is CASSEGTGGYGYTF.

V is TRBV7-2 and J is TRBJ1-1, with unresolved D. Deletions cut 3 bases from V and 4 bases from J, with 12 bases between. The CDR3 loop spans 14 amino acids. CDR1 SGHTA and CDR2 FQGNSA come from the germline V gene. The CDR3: CASSFGGSVTEAFF. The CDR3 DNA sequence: TGTGCCAGCAGCTTCGGAGGGTCCGTCACTGAAGCTTTCTTT.

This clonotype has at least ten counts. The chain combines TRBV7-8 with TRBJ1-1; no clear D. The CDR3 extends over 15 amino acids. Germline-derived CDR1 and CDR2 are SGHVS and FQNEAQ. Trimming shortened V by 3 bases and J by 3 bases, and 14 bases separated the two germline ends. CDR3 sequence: CASSFLSLPYTEAFF. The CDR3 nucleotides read TGTGCCAGCAGCTTTCTTTCTCTCCCGTACACTGAAGCTTTCTTT. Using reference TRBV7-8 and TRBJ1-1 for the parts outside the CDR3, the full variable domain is GAGVSQSPRYKVAKRGQDVALRCDPISGHVSLFWYQQALGQGPEFLTYFQNEAQLDKSGLPSDRFFAERPEGSVSTLKIQRTQQEDSAVYLCASSFLSLPYTEAFFGQGTRLTVV.

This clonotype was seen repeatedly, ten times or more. The CDR3 bases are TGTGCCAGCAGTCTCAATCTTTATCCAGGCCCCATGAACACTGAAGCTTTCTTT. Translated: CASSLNLYPGPMNTEAFF. V usage is TRBV6-5 and J usage is TRBJ1-1; D is ambiguous. Looked up from germline, CDR1 is MNHEY and CDR2 is SVGAGI. This CDR3 is 18 amino acids long. V shed 5 bases and J shed 0 bases, with 22 bases lying between them.

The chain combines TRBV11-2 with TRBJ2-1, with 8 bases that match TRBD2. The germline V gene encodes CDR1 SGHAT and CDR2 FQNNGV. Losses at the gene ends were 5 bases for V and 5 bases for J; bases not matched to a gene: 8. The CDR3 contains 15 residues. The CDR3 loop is CASSHGAGGHNEQFF. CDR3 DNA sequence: TGTGCCAGCAGCCACGGGGCGGGGGGACACAATGAGCAGTTCTTC.

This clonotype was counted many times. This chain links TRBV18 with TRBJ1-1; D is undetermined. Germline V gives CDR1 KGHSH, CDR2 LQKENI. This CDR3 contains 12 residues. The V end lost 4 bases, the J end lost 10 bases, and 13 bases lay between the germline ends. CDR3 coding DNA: TGTGCCAGCTCACTTAGGATACTTGGAGCTTTCTTT. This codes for CASSLRILGAFF.

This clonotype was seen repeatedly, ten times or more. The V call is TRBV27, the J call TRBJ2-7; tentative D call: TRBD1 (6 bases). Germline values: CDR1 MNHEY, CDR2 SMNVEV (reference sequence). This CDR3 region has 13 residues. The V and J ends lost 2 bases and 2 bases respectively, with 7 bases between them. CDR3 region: CASSLGGPYEQYF. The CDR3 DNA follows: TGTGCCAGCAGTTTAGGGGGCCCCTACGAGCAGTACTTC.

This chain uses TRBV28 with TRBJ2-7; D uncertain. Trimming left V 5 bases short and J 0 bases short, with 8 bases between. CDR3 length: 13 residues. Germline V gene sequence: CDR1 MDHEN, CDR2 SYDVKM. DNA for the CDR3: TGTGCCAGCAGTCCAGGCTTCTCCTACGAGCAGTACTTC. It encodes CASSPGFSYEQYF.

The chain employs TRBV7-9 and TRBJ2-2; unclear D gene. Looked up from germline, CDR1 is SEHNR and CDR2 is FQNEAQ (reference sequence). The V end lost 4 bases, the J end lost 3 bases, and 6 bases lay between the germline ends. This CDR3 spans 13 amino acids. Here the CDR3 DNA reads TGTGCCAGCAGCTCTACGGACACCGGGGAGCTGTTTTTT. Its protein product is CASSSTDTGELFF.

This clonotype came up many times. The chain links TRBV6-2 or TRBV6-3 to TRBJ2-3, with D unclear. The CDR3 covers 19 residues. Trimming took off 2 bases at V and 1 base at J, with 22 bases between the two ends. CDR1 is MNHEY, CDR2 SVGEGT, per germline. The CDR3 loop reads CASSYNPSLVETRTDTQYF. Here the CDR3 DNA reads TGTGCCAGCAGTTACAACCCCTCCTTGGTTGAGACTCGCACAGATACGCAGTATTTT.

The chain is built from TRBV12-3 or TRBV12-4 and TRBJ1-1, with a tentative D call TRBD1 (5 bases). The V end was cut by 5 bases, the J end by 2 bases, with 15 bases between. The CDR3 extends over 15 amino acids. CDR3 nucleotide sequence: TGTGCCAGCAGTCCCCCAGGGTACCCAAACACTGAAGCTTTCTTT. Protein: CASSPPGYPNTEAFF.

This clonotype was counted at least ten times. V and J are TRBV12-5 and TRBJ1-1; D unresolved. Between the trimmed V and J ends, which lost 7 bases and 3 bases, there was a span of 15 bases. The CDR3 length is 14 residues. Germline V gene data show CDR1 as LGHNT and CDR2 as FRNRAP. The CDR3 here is CASAPRHSYTEAFF. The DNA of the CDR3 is TGTGCTAGTGCCCCCCGGCATTCATACACTGAAGCTTTCTTT.

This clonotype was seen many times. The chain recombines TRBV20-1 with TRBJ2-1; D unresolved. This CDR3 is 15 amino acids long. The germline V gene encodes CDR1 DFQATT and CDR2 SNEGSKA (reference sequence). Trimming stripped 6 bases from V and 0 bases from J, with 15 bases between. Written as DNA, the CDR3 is TGCAGTGCCAGAAGGGCAGGCAGCTCCTACAATGAGCAGTTCTTC. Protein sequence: CSARRAGSSYNEQFF.

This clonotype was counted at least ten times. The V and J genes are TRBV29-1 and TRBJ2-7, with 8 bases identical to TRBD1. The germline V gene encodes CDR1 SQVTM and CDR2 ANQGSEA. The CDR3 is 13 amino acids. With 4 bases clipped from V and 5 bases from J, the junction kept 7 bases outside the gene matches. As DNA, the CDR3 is TGCAGCGTTGCCCACGGACAGGGAGACGAGCAGTACTTC. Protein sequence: CSVAHGQGDEQYF.

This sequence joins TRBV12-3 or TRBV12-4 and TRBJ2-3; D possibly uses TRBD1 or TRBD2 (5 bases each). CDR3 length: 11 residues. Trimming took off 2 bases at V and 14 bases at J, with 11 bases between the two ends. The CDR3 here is CASSLWDRPYF. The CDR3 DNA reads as TGTGCCAGCAGTTTATGGGACCGACCGTATTTT.

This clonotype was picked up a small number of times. CDR3 DNA: TGTGCCAGCAGCGTAACAGGGAGGGACTCCTACGAGCAGTACTTC. Its protein is CASSVTGRDSYEQYF. The J gene is TRBJ2-7, the V gene TRBV9; maybe TRBD2 (7 bases). Looked up from germline, CDR1 is SGDLS and CDR2 is YYNGEE. Trimming shortened V by 1 base and J by 0 bases, and 11 bases separated the two germline ends. The CDR3 consists of 15 residues.

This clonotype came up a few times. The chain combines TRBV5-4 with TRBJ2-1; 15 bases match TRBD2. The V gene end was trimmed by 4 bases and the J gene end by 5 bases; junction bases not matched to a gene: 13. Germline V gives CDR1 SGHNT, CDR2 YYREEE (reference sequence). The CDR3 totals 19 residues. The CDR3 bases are TGTGCCAGCAGCCTTAGACGGACTAGCGGGGGGGATACTAACAATGAGCAGTTCTTC. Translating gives CASSLRRTSGGDTNNEQFF.

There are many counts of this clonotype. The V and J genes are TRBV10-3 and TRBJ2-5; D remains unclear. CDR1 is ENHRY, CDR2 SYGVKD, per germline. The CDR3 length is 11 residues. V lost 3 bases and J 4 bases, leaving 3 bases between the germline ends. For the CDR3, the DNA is TGTGCCATCAGTGAAGGAGAGACCCAGTACTTC. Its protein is CAISEGETQYF.